This T cell receptor (beta chain) emerged from a study of OX40 agonist ivuxolimab in advanced cancers. General study points: Clonal expansion from baseline to week 6 occurred in both CD4+ and CD8+ T cells. Antigen targets of the expanded peripheral T cells went undetermined. Low levels of normalized T-cell clonal expansion also appeared in some nonresponders.

This CDR3 region has 16 residues. Germline CDR1 reads SGDLS; CDR2 reads YYNGEE. V dropped 4 bases and J dropped 5; count of bases not matched to a gene: 11. Turning to this clone: The antigen remains undetermined.

The protocol was immunoSEQ multiplex PCR, while the TCRdb copy is restricted to in-frame clones and leaves out a portion. Of more than 65,000 clones listed, about four fifths are singletons. Sequences were derived from CD4+ or CD8+ T cells sorted from blood, sampled in a trial of the OX40 agonist ivuxolimab. The chain uses TRBV9 and TRBJ2-2; TRBD2 matches at 7 bases. The clonotype originates from an adult with an advanced solid tumor such as melanoma, head and neck, liver or kidney cancer. Here the CDR3 DNA reads TGTGCCAGCAGCCGCGGGACTAATATTGCGACCGGGGAGCTGTTTTTT. Translated: CASSRGTNIATGELFF.